The T cell receptor (beta chain) under discussion was sequenced for a study of shared clonotypes between healthy human individuals. V lost 4 bases and J lost 0, with 15 bases in between. Germline CDR1 SGHRS, CDR2 YFSETQ. The CDR3 consists of 16 residues. The data were produced by immunoSEQ multiplex PCR, yet TCRdb's version contains in-frame clones alone and is incomplete. The sample carries around 450,000 clones, roughly three quarters recorded once. The sequence came from a woman in her thirties or forties in good health. Some clones in this sample may be carry-over from other donors' samples. Input material: PBMCs. V gene TRBV5-1 combines with J gene TRBJ2-3; no clear D. CDR3 in amino acids: CASSTRASSSTDTQYF. CDR3 coding DNA: TGCGCCAGCAGCACCCGAGCATCCTCTAGCACAGATACGCAGTATTTT.